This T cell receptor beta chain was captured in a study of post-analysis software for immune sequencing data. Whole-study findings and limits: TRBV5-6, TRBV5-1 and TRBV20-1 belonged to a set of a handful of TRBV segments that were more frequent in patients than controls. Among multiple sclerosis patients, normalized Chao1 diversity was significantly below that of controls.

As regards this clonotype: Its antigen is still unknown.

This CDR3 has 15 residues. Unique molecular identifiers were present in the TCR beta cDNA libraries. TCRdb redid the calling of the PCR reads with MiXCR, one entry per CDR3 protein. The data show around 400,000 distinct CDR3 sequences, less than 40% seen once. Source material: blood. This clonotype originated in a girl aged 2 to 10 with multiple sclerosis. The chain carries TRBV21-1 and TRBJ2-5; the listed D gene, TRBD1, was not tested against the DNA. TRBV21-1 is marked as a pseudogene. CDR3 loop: CAEKRVTGGLKTQYF. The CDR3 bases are TGTGCCGAGAAGCGGGTTACAGGGGGCTTAAAGACCCAGTACTTC.